The T cell receptor beta chain under discussion was sequenced for a study of blood T cell repertoires in COVID-19. The CDR3 is 14 amino acids. V gave up 0 bases and J gave up 8 bases, with 11 bases separating them. Germline loops: CDR1 SGHRS, CDR2 YFSETQ. The repertoire was sequenced with immunoSEQ multiplex PCR; TCRdb's copy has only in-frame clones and lacks some. The table has 200,000 to 250,000 clones, roughly 88% seen once; the top ten hold about 4%. Sequencing input: PBMCs or T cells enriched from blood (not recorded which). V and J are TRBV5-1 and TRBJ1-4; D is unresolved. This TCR was sampled from a woman aged 30 to 39 who had been exposed to COVID-19. CDR3 protein: CASSLAQTGEKLFF. The DNA of the CDR3 is TGCGCCAGCAGCTTGGCTCAGACGGGGGAAAAACTGTTTTTT.